This record concerns one TCR beta chain sequence. The source of the sample is a study of blood T cell repertoires in COVID-19. Study-wide background: The United States, Italy and Spain were the sources of the acute and convalescent COVID-19 samples.

Clones were read by immunoSEQ multiplex PCR, and TCRdb kept only the in-frame ones, dropping some. Counted here are about 180,000 clones, around 86% occurring once; the ten biggest clones make up over 7%. Sequenced sample: peripheral blood. The sequence derives from a man between 45 and 60 years old with active or convalescent COVID-19.

DNA for the CDR3: TGTGCCATCAGTGAGGGTCAGCCGGGGGGCTCCTATAATTCACCCCTCCACTTT. Translating gives CAISEGQPGGSYNSPLHF. The V gene is TRBV10-3, the J gene TRBJ1-6; D possibly corresponds to TRBD1 (5 bases). Trimming shortened V by 2 bases and J by 0 bases, and 14 bases separated the two germline ends. Germline values: CDR1 ENHRY, CDR2 SYGVKD. CDR3 size: 18 residues.